The clone carrying this TCR beta chain was found a few times. What it recognizes is unknown. J lost 4 bases, V lost 3 bases, and 16 bases had no gene match. The V gene's germline CDR1 is WNHNN and CDR2 SYGVQD (reference sequence). The CDR3 has 19 residues. The PCR was carried out with 60 Vbeta primers and 13 Jbeta primers. Assay: immunoSEQ multiplex PCR; the TCRdb copy retains only in-frame clones and omits some. The profile shows 110,000 to 150,000 clones, less than 10% of them singletons. The data stem from a study of cytomegalovirus exposure and HLA in healthy donors. Study results and caveats: Later analysis associated a missense DCLRE1C variant with TCR beta V- and J-gene trimming.

This receptor was identified in a man aged 50-59 years in good health and CMV-seronegative. Sequences were obtained from PBMCs. The chain employs TRBV10-1 and TRBJ2-5; 11 bases fit TRBD2. Here the CDR3 reads CASSELAGALGDRRETQYF. The CDR3 coding sequence is TGCGCCAGCAGTGAACTAGCGGGGGCCCTAGGAGATCGGCGAGAGACCCAGTACTTC.